These 29 T cell receptor beta chains were sequenced from one sample in a study of blood T cell repertoires in COVID-19. The method was immunoSEQ multiplex PCR; TCRdb's version includes in-frame clones alone and lacks a portion of them. This sample has about 230,000 clones, with 89% found just once. The specimen was PBMCs or T cells enriched from blood (not recorded which). These receptors were taken from a woman in her 30s with acute COVID-19.

The rearrangement uses TRBV12-3 or TRBV12-4 and TRBJ2-3; D remains unclear. V lost 6 bases and J 8 bases, leaving 9 bases between the germline ends. This CDR3 is built from 11 residues. CDR3 sequence (DNA): TGTGCCAGCAGCGCCCCGCGTACGCAGTATTTT. This sequence encodes CASSAPRTQYF.

This chain connects TRBV21-1 to TRBJ2-4; the table assigns TRBD1, which was not confirmed against the DNA. TRBV21-1 is a pseudogene locus. The CDR3 covers 14 residues. CDR3 in DNA: TGTGCTTCTACAGGCCCCCCCGCCAAAAACATTCAGTACTTC. It yields the protein CASTGPPAKNIQYF.

The chain employs TRBV7-8 and TRBJ2-7; a weak D match, TRBD1 (5 bases). From germline, CDR1 is SGHVS and CDR2 FQNEAQ. V was trimmed by 1 base and J by 6 bases, leaving 13 bases between them. CDR3 length: 14 amino acids. CDR3 residues: CASSLVDTGTEQYF. The CDR3 coding sequence is TGTGCCAGCAGCTTAGTAGATACAGGCACCGAGCAGTACTTC.

This sequence joins TRBV4-1 and TRBJ1-1, with D uncertain. V was pared by 0 bases and J by 7 bases, with 12 bases between. Germline CDR1 and CDR2: MGHRA and YSYEKL. The CDR3 totals 14 residues. The CDR3 is CASSQDPAVNEAFF. CDR3 nucleotides: TGCGCCAGCAGCCAAGATCCGGCGGTGAATGAAGCTTTCTTT.

This rearrangement joins TRBV7-8 to TRBJ2-3; D ambiguous. The CDR3 totals 12 residues. V lost 5 bases and J lost 5, with 8 bases in between. Germline V gene data show CDR1 as SGHVS and CDR2 as FQNEAQ. CDR3 protein: CASSPSRDTQYF. DNA for the CDR3: TGTGCCAGCAGCCCCTCCAGAGATACGCAGTATTTT.

The chain links TRBV11-2 to TRBJ2-4; D is possibly TRBD1 (6 bases). Germline assignment: CDR1 SGHAT and CDR2 FQNNGV. The V and J ends lost 5 bases and 0 bases respectively, with 8 bases between them. The length of the CDR3 is 14 residues. CDR3 sequence: CASSATGAKNIQYF. Here the CDR3 DNA reads TGTGCCAGCAGCGCGACAGGAGCCAAAAACATTCAGTACTTC.

The rearrangement joins TRBV9 to TRBJ2-3; 14 bases fit TRBD2. Germline V gene lookup returns CDR1 SGDLS and CDR2 YYNGEE. Unmatched junction bases numbered 14, after V lost 4 bases and J lost 7 bases. The CDR3 length is 18 residues. CDR3 nucleotides: TGTGCCAGCAGCCCGAGAGGGACTAGCGGGGGACTCACGAATACGCAGTATTTT. It encodes CASSPRGTSGGLTNTQYF.

The rearrangement links TRBV9 to TRBJ2-1; 12 bases align to TRBD2. Losses at the gene ends were 0 bases for V and 8 bases for J; bases not matched to a gene: 3. The germline V gene encodes CDR1 SGDLS and CDR2 YYNGEE. The CDR3 is made up of 15 amino acids. The CDR3 DNA sequence: TGTGCCAGCAGCGTAGCTAGCGGGGGGGCCCATGAGCAGTTCTTC. It is translated as CASSVASGGAHEQFF.

V usage is TRBV9 and J usage is TRBJ2-2; 8 bases line up with TRBD2. Germline loops: CDR1 SGDLS, CDR2 YYNGEE. The CDR3 is made up of 16 amino acids. V shed 0 bases and J 5 bases; nucleotides not matched to a gene: 6. CDR3 loop: CASSVEAGVRTGELFF. The CDR3 nucleotides read TGTGCCAGCAGCGTAGAAGCGGGGGTAAGGACCGGGGAGCTGTTTTTT.

The genes are TRBV19 and TRBJ1-1; no definite D call. CDR1 LNHDA and CDR2 SQIVND come from the germline V gene (reference sequence). The CDR3 contains 17 residues. V lost 0 bases and J 10 bases, leaving 24 bases between the germline ends. CDR3 sequence (DNA): TGTGCCAGTAGTATAGATCCTTTCGGAGGAACTCAAGGGCGAGCTTTCTTT. Translating it yields CASSIDPFGGTQGRAFF.

The chain couples TRBV4-3 to TRBJ2-1, with D possibly TRBD2 on 5 matching bases. The CDR3 spans 15 residues. The V gene lost 6 bases and the J gene lost 0 bases, with 12 bases spanning the gap. Per germline, CDR1 LGHNA and CDR2 YSLEER. CDR3: CASSLDSSSYNEQFF. The CDR3 DNA is TGCGCCAGCAGTTTGGACTCAAGCTCCTACAATGAGCAGTTCTTC.

This rearrangement joins TRBV4-2 to TRBJ1-5; TRBD1 matches 7 bases. The CDR3 has 16 amino acids. In germline, CDR1 is LGHNA, CDR2 YNFKEQ. V lost 3 bases, J lost 6 bases, and 11 bases stayed unmatched. Here the CDR3 DNA reads TGTGCCAGCAGCCAGGCCCCGCGGCAGGGGGGTCAGCCCCAGCATTTT. Amino acids: CASSQAPRQGGQPQHF.

This clone was seen a single time. The chain employs TRBV29-1 and TRBJ1-5; no firm D call. Germline V lookup: CDR1 SQVTM, CDR2 ANQGSEA. Trimming pared 0 bases from V and 9 bases from J, leaving 12 bases between. The CDR3 has 13 residues. The DNA of the CDR3 is TGCAGCGTTGAAGAGGACCCTCGGGGGCCCCAGCATTTT. It translates to CSVEEDPRGPQHF.

The chain uses TRBV12-5 and TRBJ2-1; maybe TRBD2 (6 bases). Per germline, CDR1 LGHNT and CDR2 FRNRAP. This CDR3 spans 12 amino acids. The CDR3 coding sequence is TGTGTCGCGGGGACGGGGTACAATGAGCAGTTCTTC. As protein: CVAGTGYNEQFF.

The rearrangement uses TRBV19 and TRBJ1-5, with D perhaps matching TRBD1 (6 bases). V lost 5 bases, J lost 4 bases, and 21 bases lay in between. The CDR3 is 17 amino acids. Germline lookup yields CDR1 LNHDA and CDR2 SQIVND (reference sequence). The CDR3: CASSPFHNKGTNQPQHF. The CDR3 DNA reads TGTGCCAGTAGTCCTTTTCACAACAAGGGGACAAATCAGCCCCAGCATTTT.

V usage is TRBV5-1 and J usage is TRBJ1-2; D perhaps matches TRBD1 (5 bases). V shed 4 bases and J shed 2 bases, with 12 bases lying between them. This CDR3 region has 14 residues. Germline V CDR1 and CDR2: SGHRS, YFSETQ. The CDR3 bases are TGCGCCAGCAGCCTCCCGACAGAAAACTATGGCTACACCTTC. Its translation: CASSLPTENYGYTF.

The chain has TRBV7-9 and TRBJ2-3; 9 bases align to TRBD1. CDR3 length equals 18 residues. Germline V gene lookup returns CDR1 SEHNR and CDR2 FQNEAQ (reference sequence). The junction had 14 bases not matched to a gene; V was cut back by 5 bases and J by 2 bases. The CDR3 loop is CASSTTGGIPSFTDTQYF. In DNA, the CDR3 is TGTGCCAGCAGCACCACAGGGGGCATCCCCTCGTTCACAGATACGCAGTATTTT.

The CDR3 is CASRPASGGFEQYF. CDR3 in DNA: TGTGCCAGCAGGCCGGCTAGCGGGGGGTTTGAGCAGTACTTC. V gene TRBV2 combines with J gene TRBJ2-7; 11 bases match TRBD2. V shed 6 bases, J shed 7 bases, and the junction held 8 bases outside the gene matches. The CDR3 runs 14 residues. Germline CDR1 SNHLY, CDR2 FYNNEI.

V and J are TRBV5-6 and TRBJ1-5; 7 bases match TRBD1. Unmatched junction bases numbered 10, after V lost 2 bases and J lost 11 bases. This CDR3 has 14 amino acids. CDR1 and CDR2 from the germline V gene are SGHDT and YYEEEE. In nucleotides, the CDR3 is TGTGCCAGCAGCTTTAGGGGACAGTTTAGGTCCCAGCATTTT. This sequence encodes CASSFRGQFRSQHF.

The chain couples TRBV5-1 to TRBJ2-1, with 12 positions matching TRBD1. With 4 bases clipped from V and 7 bases from J, the junction kept 12 bases outside the gene matches. Germline V gives CDR1 SGHRS, CDR2 YFSETQ. The CDR3 totals 17 residues. The DNA for the CDR3 is TGCGCCAGCAGCCCGGATCCGGGACAGGGGGCGCGGAATGAGCAGTTCTTC. Translating gives CASSPDPGQGARNEQFF.

The V call is TRBV3-1 (or the pseudogene TRBV3-2), the J call TRBJ1-4; 11 bases are shared with TRBD1. CDR3 length: 18 amino acids. V gave up 4 bases and J gave up 7 bases; unmatched junction bases: 14. Germline V gives CDR1 LGHDT, CDR2 YNNKEL (reference sequence). The CDR3 sequence is CASSRAGQGAKWGEKLFF. CDR3 bases: TGTGCCAGCAGCCGAGCCGGACAGGGGGCGAAGTGGGGTGAAAAACTGTTTTTT.

The CDR3: CASSQAGGLTDTQYF. In nucleotides, the CDR3 is TGCGCCAGCAGCCAAGCGGGGGGGCTGACAGATACGCAGTATTTT. The chain links TRBV4-1 to TRBJ2-3; 8 bases are a match to TRBD2. The CDR3 sequence is 15 residues long. With 1 base clipped from V and 3 bases from J, the junction kept 3 bases outside the gene matches. Germline loops: CDR1 MGHRA, CDR2 YSYEKL.

This sequence joins TRBV19 and TRBJ1-2, with D perhaps matching TRBD1 (5 bases). Trimming took off 3 bases at V and 14 bases at J, with 16 bases between the two ends. The CDR3 is made up of 12 amino acids. The V gene's germline CDR1 is LNHDA and CDR2 SQIVND (reference sequence). The CDR3 DNA is TGTGCCAGTAGTATCGGGGGGACGGCCCAAACCTTC. Protein sequence: CASSIGGTAQTF.

The chain couples TRBV19 to TRBJ2-5; D possibly corresponds to TRBD2 (7 bases). Germline CDR1 and CDR2: LNHDA and SQIVND (reference sequence). Between the trimmed V and J ends, which lost 3 bases and 7 bases, there was a span of 12 bases. The CDR3 runs 13 residues. DNA for the CDR3: TGTGCCAGTAGTATGGGGGGGCAGGTGACCCAGTACTTC. This encodes CASSMGGQVTQYF.

This clone has a single count. The chain links TRBV10-3 to TRBJ1-2; 9 bases match TRBD1. Looked up from germline, CDR1 is ENHRY and CDR2 is SYGVKD. There are 15 residues in the CDR3. The V gene end was trimmed by 10 bases and the J gene end by 4 bases; junction bases not matched to a gene: 13. The CDR3 is CATLLDRGVGYGYTF. The DNA of the CDR3 is TGTGCCACTTTATTGGACAGGGGTGTAGGCTATGGCTACACCTTC.

V and J are TRBV6-5 and TRBJ1-5; D unclear. In germline, CDR1 is MNHEY, CDR2 SVGAGI. The CDR3 loop spans 12 amino acids. V was clipped by 5 bases and J by 4 bases, with 6 bases between them. The DNA of the CDR3 is TGTGCCAGCAGTCCCCCGAATCAGCCCCAGCATTTT. Its protein is CASSPPNQPQHF.

The rearrangement joins TRBV2 to TRBJ2-5; 7 bases match TRBD1. This CDR3 region has 14 residues. With V trimmed by 8 bases and J by 2 bases, 8 bases remained unmatched. Germline V gene sequence: CDR1 SNHLY, CDR2 FYNNEI. The CDR3 spells CASGMRTGQETQYF. DNA for the CDR3: TGTGCCAGCGGGATGCGGACAGGTCAAGAGACCCAGTACTTC.

This rearrangement joins TRBV2 to TRBJ2-7, with a weak D call TRBD1 (6 bases). The germline gives CDR1 SNHLY, CDR2 FYNNEI. V lost 5 bases, J lost 7 bases, and 12 bases lay in between. The CDR3 is 12 amino acids. The CDR3 reads CASSSRDTEQYF. CDR3 coding DNA: TGTGCCAGCAGTAGCCGGGACACAGAGCAGTACTTC.

The chain uses TRBV10-3 and TRBJ1-2, with D maybe TRBD1 (5 bases). The germline V and J ends were trimmed by 0 bases and 4 bases, with 18 bases remaining between them. Germline V lookup: CDR1 ENHRY, CDR2 SYGVKD. This CDR3 comprises 17 residues. CDR3 coding DNA: TGTGCCATCAGTGAGTCGAGTTATTATGGGGCTACCTATGGCTACACCTTC. Protein: CAISESSYYGATYGYTF.